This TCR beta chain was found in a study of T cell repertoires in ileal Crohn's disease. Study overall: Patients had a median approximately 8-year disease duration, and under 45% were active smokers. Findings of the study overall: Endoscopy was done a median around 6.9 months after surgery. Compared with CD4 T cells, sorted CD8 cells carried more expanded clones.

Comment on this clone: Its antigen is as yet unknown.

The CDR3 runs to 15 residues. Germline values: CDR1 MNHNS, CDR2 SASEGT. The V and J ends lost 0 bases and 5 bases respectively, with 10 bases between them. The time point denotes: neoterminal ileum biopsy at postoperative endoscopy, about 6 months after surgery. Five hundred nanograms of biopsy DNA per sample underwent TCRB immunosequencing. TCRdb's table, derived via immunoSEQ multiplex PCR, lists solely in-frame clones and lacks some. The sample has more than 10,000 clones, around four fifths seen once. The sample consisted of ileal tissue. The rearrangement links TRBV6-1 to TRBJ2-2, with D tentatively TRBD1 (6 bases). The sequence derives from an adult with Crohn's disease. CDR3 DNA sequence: TGTGCCAGCAGTGAAGCAACAGGGCAGACCGGGGAGCTGTTTTTT. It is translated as CASSEATGQTGELFF.